Listed below are T cell receptor beta chains from one sample, sequenced in a study of regulatory T cells in long-lasting Graves disease. A single record per CDR3 protein comes from TCRdb applying MiXCR to the multiplex PCR reads. The data show 400,000 to 600,000 distinct CDR3 sequences, about 22% seen once. The material sequenced was peripheral blood mononuclear cells (PBMCs), taken when the disease was refractory, from a patient treated with antithyroid drugs. The receptor set was obtained from a female donor with Graves disease. The CDR3 runs from the conserved cysteine through the conserved F or W. Each record gives: D gene, V gene, clone size, CDR3 length, J gene, CDR3 protein, CDR3 DNA. The D gene is left open where the match is weak. Expanded clones are given a class, and other clones once, few, many or no size at all.

TRBD1,TRBV19,NA,16,TRBJ1-2,CASSIQQGTRYYGYTF,TGTGCCAGTAGTATCCAACAGGGGACTCGGTACTATGGCTACACCTTC
TRBD1,TRBV7-9,few,15,TRBJ1-2,CASSSSGQVATGYTF,TGTGCCAGCAGCTCCTCGGGACAGGTAGCGACCGGCTACACCTTC
NA,TRBV6-4,NA,16,TRBJ2-5,CASSDSLGSGQETQYF,TGTGCCAGCAGTGACTCTTTGGGGTCAGGACAAGAGACCCAGTACTTC
NA,TRBV28,many,13,TRBJ2-5,CASSFGGEETQYF,TGTGCCAGCAGTTTCGGTGGAGAGGAGACCCAGTACTTC
TRBD2,TRBV20-1,NA,14,TRBJ2-7,CSASYGRAGYEQYF,TGCAGTGCTAGTTACGGGAGGGCCGGGTACGAGCAGTACTTC
TRBD1,TRBV20-1,NA,14,TRBJ1-5,CSAKTGNSNQPQHF,TGCAGTGCCAAGACAGGGAATAGCAATCAGCCCCAGCATTTT
NA,TRBV5-1,few,16,TRBJ1-1,CASSLERGGVDTEAFF,TGCGCCAGCAGCTTGGAGAGGGGTGGGGTAGACACTGAAGCTTTCTTT
NA,TRBV28,few,14,TRBJ1-2,CASRGPGTNYGYTF,TGTGCCAGCAGGGGGCCCGGGACAAACTATGGCTACACCTTC
NA,TRBV11-2,NA,15,TRBJ2-2,CASSGWTAGDGELFF,TGTGCCAGCAGCGGATGGACTGCCGGGGACGGGGAGCTGTTTTTT
TRBD1,TRBV10-3,many,15,TRBJ1-1,CAISATQGASSEAFF,TGTGCCATCAGTGCCACACAGGGGGCGAGCTCTGAAGCTTTCTTT
NA,TRBV12-3/TRBV12-4,few,14,TRBJ2-3,CASSLDGPTDTQYF,TGTGCCAGCAGCTTGGACGGCCCCACAGATACGCAGTATTTT
NA,TRBV29-1,NA,15,TRBJ1-1,CSARGGGQANTEAFF,TGCAGCGCCCGCGGGGGGGGGCAAGCGAACACTGAAGCTTTCTTT
TRBD1,TRBV10-3,many,14,TRBJ2-5,CAISSDRGKETQYF,TGTGCCATCAGTTCTGACAGGGGGAAAGAGACCCAGTACTTC
TRBD1,TRBV7-2,few,16,TRBJ1-3,CASSPRRTGGGNTIYF,TGTGCCAGCAGCCCAAGACGGACAGGGGGGGGAAACACCATATATTTT
TRBD1,TRBV7-9,few,17,TRBJ2-7,CASSLALRDRGEYEQYF,TGTGCCAGCAGCTTAGCGCTTCGGGACAGGGGTGAATACGAGCAGTACTTC
NA,TRBV3-1,NA,13,TRBJ1-1,CASSSIGVTEAFF,TGTGCCAGCAGCTCCATAGGGGTCACTGAAGCTTTCTTT
TRBD2,TRBV2,NA,17,TRBJ2-1,CASSEGGVTSVDNEQFF,TGTGCCAGCAGTGAAGGGGGTGTGACTAGCGTCGACAATGAGCAGTTCTTC
NA,TRBV11-3,many,13,TRBJ2-7,CASSHRQTYEQYF,TGTGCCAGCAGCCACAGACAGACCTACGAGCAGTACTTC
TRBD1,TRBV9,few,16,TRBJ1-5,CASSVTGDDSNQPQHF,TGTGCCAGCAGCGTAACAGGGGATGATAGCAATCAGCCCCAGCATTTT
TRBD1,TRBV29-1,few,13,TRBJ2-5,CSVGGTVQETQYF,TGCAGCGTTGGAGGGACAGTCCAAGAGACCCAGTACTTC
NA,TRBV27,NA,15,TRBJ1-1,CASSPEASWETEAFF,TGTGCCAGCAGTCCCGAGGCGTCTTGGGAAACTGAAGCTTTCTTT
NA,TRBV24-1,many,13,TRBJ1-2,CATSDPGFYGYTF,TGTGCCACCAGTGACCCTGGGTTCTATGGCTACACCTTC
TRBD2,TRBV28,NA,16,TRBJ2-7,CASSFTGGGLSYEQYF,TGTGCCAGCAGTTTTACCGGCGGGGGGCTCTCCTACGAGCAGTACTTC
NA,TRBV11-2,many,17,TRBJ2-6,CASSLPSGDSGANVLTF,TGTGCCAGCAGCTTACCCTCGGGTGACTCTGGGGCCAACGTCCTGACTTTC
NA,TRBV7-9,many,14,TRBJ1-2,CASSLNSPGDGYTF,TGTGCCAGCAGCTTAAACTCCCCTGGGGATGGCTACACCTTC
NA,TRBV4-1,few,16,TRBJ1-6,CASSQESLGVYSPLHF,TGCGCCAGCAGCCAAGAGTCATTGGGGGTTTATTCACCCCTCCACTTT
NA,TRBV12-3/TRBV12-4,few,14,TRBJ2-7,CASSYSGQIYEQYF,TGTGCCAGCAGTTACTCCGGACAGATCTACGAGCAGTACTTC
TRBD1,TRBV20-1,NA,14,TRBJ1-1,CSARGGGGNTEAFF,TGCAGTGCTAGGGGAGGGGGCGGAAACACTGAAGCTTTCTTT